These T cell receptor beta chains were read from a single sample in a study of blood T cell repertoires in COVID-19. The table came from immunoSEQ multiplex PCR; TCRdb's copy has only in-frame clones and leaves some out. The repertoire holds about 110,000 clones, around 83% seen once, with just over 5.5% in the top ten. The sequenced sample consisted of peripheral blood. Receptors originate from an older woman with COVID-19, enrolled during active disease. The CDR3 runs from the conserved cysteine through the conserved F or W. Each record gives: V gene, clone size, D gene, J gene, CDR3 DNA, CDR3 protein. A D gene is named only where the DNA matches it firmly. Clone size appears in some rows only: once, few, many, or a class for an expanded clone.

TRBV18	few	TRBD1	TRBJ1-2	TGTGCCAGCTCACCATCCCAGGGGGCCTCAATTCACACCTTC	CASSPSQGASIHTF
TRBV4-1	-	-	TRBJ2-3	TGCGCCAGCAGCCCAGGGGCCAGCGGGGTAACAGATACGCAGTATTTT	CASSPGASGVTDTQYF
TRBV3-1/TRBV3-2	-	-	TRBJ1-1	TGTGCCAGCAGCCAAGGCTCGGTGAACACTGAAGCTTTCTTT	CASSQGSVNTEAFF
TRBV7-9	-	TRBD1	TRBJ2-2	TGTGCCAGCAGCCCCACAGGGGCTAGCGGGGAGCTGTTTTTT	CASSPTGASGELFF
TRBV2	-	-	TRBJ2-1	TGTGTGAGCAGGGGGCTGGCGGGGGGGTACAATGAGCAGTTCTTC	CVSRGLAGGYNEQFF
TRBV6-5	-	-	TRBJ2-2	TGTGCCAGCAGCTACTACGCGGGTTACACCGGGGAGCTGTTTTTT	CASSYYAGYTGELFF
TRBV5-4	-	-	TRBJ1-1	TGTGCCAGCAGCTTGTATCCAGGATCGGTAGACACTGAAGCTTTCTTT	CASSLYPGSVDTEAFF
TRBV19	-	-	TRBJ2-3	TGTGCCAGTAGTATGGAGAGGGTACTCACTAGCACAGATACGCAGTATTTT	CASSMERVLTSTDTQYF
TRBV5-5	-	TRBD1	TRBJ2-5	TGTGCCAGCAGCTTCCCGGGACAGGGGGCAGAGACCCAGTACTTC	CASSFPGQGAETQYF
TRBV7-3	-	-	TRBJ1-2	TGTGCCAGCAGCTTAACCATAGGGGATACGAGAGGCTACACCTTC	CASSLTIGDTRGYTF
TRBV15	-	TRBD1	TRBJ2-7	TGTGCCACCAGCAGAGTGGGACAGCCCTACGAGCAGTACTTC	CATSRVGQPYEQYF
TRBV4-2	-	-	TRBJ2-7	TGTGCCAGCAGCCAAGGCCAACAGGGCGGTTGGGAGCAGTACTTC	CASSQGQQGGWEQYF
TRBV18	-	-	TRBJ1-4	TGTGCCAGCTCACCAAAGCTGGCAACTAATGAAAAACTGTTTTTT	CASSPKLATNEKLFF
TRBV19	-	-	TRBJ2-3	TGTGCCAGTAGTATGGGCGGGGAGCCCTCTCGCAGCACAGATACGCAGTATTTT	CASSMGGEPSRSTDTQYF
TRBV9	-	-	TRBJ1-2	TGTGCCAGCAGCGACGAGTGGGGGCAGGATGGCTACACCTTC	CASSDEWGQDGYTF